The 20 T cell receptor beta chains given below trace back to one sample, sequenced in a study of shared clonotypes between healthy human individuals (dated by TCRdb to between 2020 and 2021). The receptor library was made with the immunoSEQ multiplex PCR assay. This immuneACCESS table, as held by TCRdb, lists in-frame sequences with V and J called but not all clones. Of the missing ones, under half trace to an unresolved V gene in checked studies; the others have no known cause. This sample holds roughly 2.6 million clones; more than 90% were observed only once. The ten largest clones capture around 0.14% of the sample. Sequencing input: naive CD4+ T cells sorted from blood. This specimen's cell subset or site label, interpreted: CD45RA+ positively selected. Receptors originate from a man between 18 and 29 years old in good health.

The chain is built from TRBV6-4 and TRBJ2-3, with D possibly TRBD1 on 5 matching bases. Germline CDR1 and CDR2: MRHNA and SNTAGT. The CDR3 contains 17 residues. V was shortened by 7 bases and J by 0 bases, with 20 bases between the two germline ends. This CDR3 reads CASNFHPRVSSTDTQYF. For the CDR3, the DNA is TGTGCCAGCAACTTTCACCCCAGGGTGTCTAGCACAGATACGCAGTATTTT.

The chain combines TRBV9 with TRBJ2-1; TRBD2 agrees at 13 bases. CDR3 length: 16 amino acids. Germline V CDR1 and CDR2: SGDLS, YYNGEE. The V segment lost 4 bases and the J segment 11 bases; nucleotides outside the gene matches: 12. The CDR3 loop reads CASSIDGTSGVRKQFF. In DNA, the CDR3 is TGTGCCAGCAGCATCGACGGGACTAGCGGGGTAAGGAAGCAGTTCTTC.

This chain links TRBV7-2 with TRBJ2-7; 8 bases fit TRBD1. The CDR3 contains 15 residues. Trimming took 1 base from V and 2 from J; bases not matched to a gene: 4. CDR1 is SGHTA and CDR2 is FQGNSA in the germline V gene. CDR3 DNA: TGTGCCAGCAGCTTAGAACAGGGGGGAACCTACGAGCAGTACTTC. Its protein product is CASSLEQGGTYEQYF.

Turning to this clone: Other DNA sequences within the sample encode an identical CDR3. The rearrangement links TRBV6-5 to TRBJ1-3, with D unclear. CDR3 length equals 12 residues. In germline, CDR1 is MNHEY, CDR2 SVGAGI. The V and J ends lost 8 bases and 1 base respectively, with 6 bases between them. The CDR3 DNA reads TGTGCCAGCTCGCCGTCTGGAAACACCATATATTTT. Translated, it gives CASSPSGNTIYF.

The V gene is TRBV7-2, the J gene TRBJ2-7; D is perhaps TRBD2 (5 bases). The CDR3 runs 15 residues. V dropped 5 bases and J dropped 0 bases, with 14 bases sitting between them. Germline V lookup: CDR1 SGHTA, CDR2 FQGNSA. CDR3 sequence reads: CASSLLNRDSYEQYF. The CDR3 DNA follows: TGTGCCAGCAGCCTTTTGAACCGGGACTCCTACGAGCAGTACTTC.

The table lists this clone with a count of one. Different DNA sequences within this sample yield the same CDR3. The chain recombines TRBV5-1 with TRBJ2-6, with D possibly TRBD1 on 6 matching bases. The ends were cut back, 4 bases at V and 4 bases at J, with 12 bases in the middle. Germline V gives CDR1 SGHRS, CDR2 YFSETQ. CDR3 length equals 15 residues. CDR3: CASSTTGSGANVLTF. As DNA, the CDR3 is TGCGCCAGCAGCACTACAGGGTCCGGGGCCAACGTCCTGACTTTC.

Concerning this clone: The same CDR3 can be traced to other DNA sequences in this sample. The rearrangement joins TRBV19 to TRBJ2-3; TRBD2 agrees at 7 bases. V shed 6 bases, J shed 0 bases, and the junction held 3 bases outside the gene matches. There are 14 residues in the CDR3. The germline gives CDR1 LNHDA, CDR2 SQIVND (reference sequence). CDR3 sequence: CASRPGGSTDTQYF. The CDR3 nucleotides are TGTGCCAGTAGGCCGGGGGGAAGCACAGATACGCAGTATTTT.

The chain has TRBV29-1 and TRBJ2-7; 13 nucleotides agree with TRBD2. The germline V gene has CDR1 SQVTM and CDR2 ANQGSEA. CDR3 length: 13 residues. V dropped 5 bases and J dropped 5; count of bases not matched to a gene: 3. The chain's CDR3 is CSVRTSGSNEQYF. CDR3 nucleotides: TGCAGCGTTAGGACTAGCGGGAGTAACGAGCAGTACTTC.

The genes are TRBV6-5 and TRBJ2-2, with a weak D call TRBD1 (8 bases). The V gene lost 5 bases and the J gene lost 5 bases, with 15 bases spanning the gap. The CDR3 loop spans 15 amino acids. Germline V gives CDR1 MNHEY, CDR2 SVGAGI. Written as DNA, the CDR3 is TGTGCCAGCAGTCACCACAGGGGGGGGACCGGGGAGCTGTTTTTT. Its protein product is CASSHHRGGTGELFF.

V is TRBV27 and J is TRBJ2-6; no clear D gene. The CDR3 is made up of 14 amino acids. Deletions cut 4 bases from V and 0 bases from J, with 4 bases between. The V gene's germline CDR1 is MNHEY and CDR2 SMNVEV (reference sequence). The CDR3 region is CASSWGSGANVLTF. DNA for the CDR3: TGTGCCAGCAGTTGGGGCTCTGGGGCCAACGTCCTGACTTTC. The full variable domain, with the rest looked up from reference TRBV27 and TRBJ2-6, is EAQVTQNPRYLITVTGKKLTVTCSQNMNHEYMSWYRQDPGLGLRQIYYSMNVEVTDKGDVPEGYKVSRKEKRNFPLILESPSPNQTSLYFCASSWGSGANVLTFGAGSRLTVL.

The chain uses TRBV6-5 and TRBJ1-3; no firm D call. V was trimmed by 7 bases and J by 3 bases, leaving 13 bases between them. There are 14 residues in the CDR3. CDR1 and CDR2 (germline): MNHEY, SVGAGI. The chain's CDR3 is CASNPRAGGNTIYF. The CDR3 DNA reads TGTGCCAGCAACCCTCGGGCCGGTGGAAACACCATATATTTT.

The V call is TRBV10-3, the J call TRBJ2-7; 12 nucleotides match TRBD2. J was trimmed by 5 bases and V by 4 bases; bases with no gene match: 6. The CDR3 totals 15 residues. Germline assignment: CDR1 ENHRY and CDR2 SYGVKD. DNA for the CDR3: TGTGCCATCAGTGGACTAGCGGGAGATCTCGACGAGCAGTACTTC. As protein: CAISGLAGDLDEQYF.

The chain employs TRBV7-9 and TRBJ2-3; TRBD2 might be the D (7 bases). Germline values: CDR1 SEHNR, CDR2 FQNEAQ (reference sequence). This CDR3 contains 16 residues. V lost 2 bases and J 2 bases, leaving 14 bases between the germline ends. CDR3: CASSLSGGRTTDTQYF. In nucleotides, the CDR3 is TGTGCCAGCAGCTTATCCGGGGGGCGGACCACAGATACGCAGTATTTT.

This rearrangement joins TRBV6-5 to TRBJ1-2; a weak D match, TRBD1 (6 bases). Germline lookup yields CDR1 MNHEY and CDR2 SVGAGI. The V gene lost 5 bases and the J gene lost 7 bases, with 11 bases spanning the gap. This CDR3 region has 12 residues. DNA for the CDR3: TGTGCCAGCAGTAGCACAGGGAGTGGCTACACCTTC. Translation: CASSSTGSGYTF.

A remark on this clone: The same CDR3 is also encoded by other DNA sequences in this sample. The chain couples TRBV11-2 to TRBJ2-3; TRBD2 aligns across 10 bases. Germline CDR1 reads SGHAT; CDR2 reads FQNNGV. This CDR3 has 15 amino acids. V lost 5 bases, J lost 2 bases, and 4 bases stayed unmatched. The CDR3 DNA reads as TGTGCCAGCAGCCTAAGCGGGAGGGCCACAGATACGCAGTATTTT. It is translated as CASSLSGRATDTQYF.

The chain combines TRBV2 with TRBJ1-6; 8 nucleotides line up with TRBD1. V shed 7 bases and J 8 bases; nucleotides not matched to a gene: 4. CDR3 length equals 13 residues. Germline-derived CDR1 and CDR2 are SNHLY and FYNNEI. The CDR3 reads CASNGQGYSPLHF. The CDR3 coding sequence is TGTGCCAGCAACGGACAGGGCTATTCACCCCTCCACTTT.

The V gene is TRBV2, the J gene TRBJ1-1; TRBD1 is a possible D gene (6 bases). V lost 6 bases, J lost 2 bases, and 16 bases lay in between. The CDR3 runs to 15 residues. Germline V gene sequence: CDR1 SNHLY, CDR2 FYNNEI. This chain's CDR3 is CASRGTGTENTEAFF. In nucleotides, the CDR3 is TGTGCCAGCAGAGGTACAGGGACCGAAAACACTGAAGCTTTCTTT. Combining the CDR3 with reference TRBV2 and TRBJ1-1 gives the whole variable domain EPEVTQTPSHQVTQMGQEVILRCVPISNHLYFYWYRQILGQKVEFLVSFYNNEISEKSEIFDDQFSVERPDGSNFTLKIRSTKLEDSAMYFCASRGTGTENTEAFFGQGTRLTVV.

The CDR3 DNA reads as TGTGCCAGCAGCTTAAAGGAGGGGGGCAGCACAGATACGCAGTATTTT. It translates to CASSLKEGGSTDTQYF. This chain uses TRBV11-2 with TRBJ2-3; perhaps D is TRBD1 or TRBD2 (6 bases each). Trimming cost V 2 bases and J 0 bases, with 12 bases left between them. Germline assignment: CDR1 SGHAT and CDR2 FQNNGV. CDR3 length: 16 amino acids.

The CDR3 region has the DNA TGTGCCAGCGGCCGGGACAGCACATCGGCCCAGTACTTC. This encodes CASGRDSTSAQYF. V is TRBV2 and J is TRBJ2-5; 7 positions match TRBD1. The V segment lost 8 bases and the J segment 9 bases; nucleotides outside the gene matches: 12. From germline, CDR1 is SNHLY and CDR2 FYNNEI. This CDR3 region has 13 residues.

V is TRBV5-6 and J is TRBJ2-7; 8 bases map to TRBD1. The CDR3 covers 16 residues. Germline V gene lookup returns CDR1 SGHDT and CDR2 YYEEEE. Unmatched junction bases numbered 5, after V lost 0 bases and J lost 0 bases. The CDR3 spells CASSLGQGAVSYEQYF. The CDR3 coding sequence is TGTGCCAGCAGCTTGGGGCAGGGGGCCGTCTCCTACGAGCAGTACTTC.